Below are 21 T cell receptor beta chains sequenced from a single sample in a study of shared clonotypes between healthy human individuals. Data came from immunoSEQ multiplex PCR; TCRdb stores just in-frame clones and leaves some out. The sample contains about 2.2 million clones, roughly 93% of which appear only once. Cells designated naive CD8 were CD45RO-negative and were positively selected for CCR7, with terminally differentiated effector memory CD45RA+ cells excluded. Material for sequencing was naive CD8+ T cells from PBMCs. These receptors all come from a man between 18 and 35 years old in good health. Some clones in this sample may be carry-over from other donors' samples.

On this clone: A junction end diverges from the germline sequence, so it may reflect a read error. V gene TRBV10-1 combines with J gene TRBJ1-1, with D perhaps TRBD1 (6 bases). The length of the CDR3 is 15 residues. The germline gives CDR1 WNHNN, CDR2 SYGVQD (reference sequence). The CDR3 loop reads CASSESTGMNTEAFF. The DNA for the CDR3 is TGCGCCAGCAGCGAGTCCACAGGGATGAACACTGAAGCTTTCTTT.

The rearrangement uses TRBV6-5 and TRBJ2-6; no clear D. The CDR3 is 12 amino acids. V was trimmed by 6 bases and J by 4 bases, leaving 4 bases between them. The V gene's germline CDR1 is MNHEY and CDR2 SVGAGI. The CDR3 coding sequence is TGTGCCAGCAGATCCGGGGCCAACGTCCTGACTTTC. Protein sequence: CASRSGANVLTF.

The chain recombines TRBV5-4 with TRBJ2-7; TRBD1 aligns across 8 bases. Germline CDR1 is SGHNT and CDR2 is YYREEE (reference sequence). J was trimmed by 5 bases and V by 2 bases; bases with no gene match: 12. This CDR3 has 16 amino acids. The DNA for the CDR3 is TGTGCCAGCAGCTTTGGATCGCGGACAGGGTACCACGAGCAGTACTTC. As protein: CASSFGSRTGYHEQYF. Filled out from reference TRBV5-4 and TRBJ2-7, the complete variable domain reads ETGVTQSPTHLIKTRGQQVTLRCSSQSGHNTVSWYQQALGQGPQFIFQYYREEENGRGNFPPRFSGLQFPNYSSELNVNALELDDSALYLCASSFGSRTGYHEQYFGPGTRLTVT.

The chain employs TRBV27 and TRBJ1-5, with 8 positions matching TRBD1. V dropped 1 base and J dropped 7; count of bases not matched to a gene: 9. CDR1 is MNHEY, CDR2 SMNVEV, per germline (reference sequence). The CDR3 runs to 16 residues. The CDR3 protein is CASSLFSTGARQPQHF. The CDR3 bases are TGTGCCAGCAGTTTATTCTCGACAGGGGCAAGGCAGCCCCAGCATTTT.

J is TRBJ1-1 and V is TRBV10-1, with D unclear. V was pared by 6 bases and J by 2 bases, with 10 bases between. Per germline, CDR1 WNHNN and CDR2 SYGVQD (reference sequence). This CDR3 has 13 residues. As DNA, the CDR3 is TGCGCCAGCAGCGTGGGGATCAACACTGAAGCTTTCTTT. It yields the protein CASSVGINTEAFF.

The chain joins TRBV27 to TRBJ2-7, with D perhaps being TRBD1 or TRBD2 (5 bases each). V was pared by 6 bases and J by 4 bases, with 22 bases between. CDR3 length: 16 amino acids. Germline CDR1 MNHEY, CDR2 SMNVEV (reference sequence). CDR3 sequence reads: CASRATGSWGIYEQYF. DNA for the CDR3: TGTGCCAGCAGGGCTACTGGAAGTTGGGGGATTTACGAGCAGTACTTC.

With respect to this clone: This CDR3 is also generated by other DNA sequences in the sample. The chain employs TRBV7-9 and TRBJ2-7; TRBD1 matches 8 bases. Trimming took 2 bases from V and 2 from J; bases not matched to a gene: 2. The germline gives CDR1 SEHNR, CDR2 FQNEAQ (reference sequence). The CDR3 spans 14 residues. DNA for the CDR3: TGTGCCAGCAGCTTACCAGGGGGCCCCTACGAGCAGTACTTC. Residues: CASSLPGGPYEQYF.

Concerning this clone: The sample carries other DNA sequences with the same CDR3. The genes are TRBV13 and TRBJ1-1; 7 nucleotides agree with TRBD1. The ends lost 5 bases at V and 5 bases at J; junction bases unmatched: 8. Germline V lookup: CDR1 PRHDT, CDR2 FYEKMQ (reference sequence). CDR3 length equals 14 residues. CDR3 in DNA: TGTGCCAGCAGCCCACGACAGGGTGGGACTGAAGCTTTCTTT. It yields the protein CASSPRQGGTEAFF. The full variable domain, its missing parts supplied by reference TRBV13 and TRBJ1-1, is AAGVIQSPRHLIKEKRETATLKCYPIPRHDTVYWYQQGPGQDPQFLISFYEKMQSDKGSIPDRFSAQQFSDYHSELNMSSLELGDSALYFCASSPRQGGTEAFFGQGTRLTVV.

This chain joins TRBV11-2 and TRBJ2-5; D unclear. Germline values: CDR1 SGHAT, CDR2 FQNNGV. V was clipped by 1 base and J by 5 bases, with 11 bases between them. The CDR3 runs to 14 residues. The CDR3 DNA sequence: TGTGCCAGCAGCTTAGCAGCCGGGCGGGAGACCCAGTACTTC. It encodes CASSLAAGRETQYF.

The V call is TRBV7-8, the J call TRBJ2-1, with TRBD2 matching over 8 bases. This CDR3 region has 17 residues. The germline V gene has CDR1 SGHVS and CDR2 FQNEAQ. J lost 9 bases, V lost 5 bases, and 18 bases had no gene match. The CDR3 DNA sequence: TGTGCCAGCAGCCCAGATAAAGCGGGAGCAGGAAGAGGTGAGCAGTTCTTC. Its translation is CASSPDKAGAGRGEQFF. Full variable domain (rest looked up from reference TRBV7-8 and TRBJ2-1): GAGVSQSPRYKVAKRGQDVALRCDPISGHVSLFWYQQALGQGPEFLTYFQNEAQLDKSGLPSDRFFAERPEGSVSTLKIQRTQQEDSAVYLCASSPDKAGAGRGEQFFGPGTRLTVL.

This clone occurred once. This sequence joins TRBV27 and TRBJ1-1, with D possibly TRBD1 on 5 matching bases. CDR3 length equals 15 residues. CDR1 is MNHEY and CDR2 is SMNVEV in the germline V gene (reference sequence). The ends were cut back, 8 bases at V and 4 bases at J, with 20 bases in the middle. The CDR3 DNA is TGTGCCAGCTCAGACCGCCGGGGCTTGGCCACTGAAGCTTTCTTT. It yields the protein CASSDRRGLATEAFF.

The chain combines TRBV10-3 with TRBJ2-2; D may be TRBD2 (6 bases). CDR3 length equals 17 residues. V was trimmed by 6 bases and J by 0 bases, leaving 17 bases between them. The germline gives CDR1 ENHRY, CDR2 SYGVKD. In DNA, the CDR3 is TGTGCCATCAGGCTCGGTCGGGGGTCCCCGAACACCGGGGAGCTGTTTTTT. Encoded protein: CAIRLGRGSPNTGELFF.

This sequence joins TRBV27 and TRBJ1-1; D is undetermined. The CDR3 consists of 16 residues. Trimming removed 0 bases from V and 4 bases from J, with 15 bases in between. The germline V gene encodes CDR1 MNHEY and CDR2 SMNVEV (reference sequence). The CDR3: CASSLSAPGGVTEAFF. The CDR3 nucleotides are TGTGCCAGCAGTTTATCCGCCCCGGGCGGAGTCACTGAAGCTTTCTTT.

The chain joins TRBV10-1 to TRBJ2-7; D is undetermined. This CDR3 is 14 amino acids long. Germline CDR1 WNHNN, CDR2 SYGVQD (reference sequence). Trimming left V 4 bases short and J 6 bases short, with 16 bases between. The CDR3 bases are TGCGCCAGCAGTGCCGGCTTTGGCAGTTTCGAGCAGTACTTC. Its translation is CASSAGFGSFEQYF.

The CDR3 loop is CASSLDRGARRAGANVLTF. The CDR3, as DNA: TGTGCCAGCAGTTTAGACAGGGGGGCCCGGAGGGCCGGGGCCAACGTCCTGACTTTC. This sequence joins TRBV28 and TRBJ2-6; 9 bases are a match to TRBD1. The germline V gene encodes CDR1 MDHEN and CDR2 SYDVKM. The V and J ends lost 2 bases and 4 bases, in that order; junction bases with no gene match: 12. The CDR3 loop spans 19 amino acids.

This chain links TRBV6-1 with TRBJ2-1; a possible D gene is TRBD2 (5 bases). Germline loops: CDR1 MNHNS, CDR2 SASEGT. V gave up 8 bases and J gave up 2 bases, with 16 bases separating them. The CDR3 spans 15 residues. CDR3 loop: CASRLRGSAYNEQFF. CDR3 nucleotide sequence: TGTGCCAGCCGTCTCCGGGGTTCCGCCTACAATGAGCAGTTCTTC.

This clone has only a few counts. Sequence at one end of the junction differs from germline and may be a read error. The chain recombines TRBV7-9 with TRBJ1-4; no firm D call. This CDR3 is built from 13 residues. Germline-derived CDR1 and CDR2 are SEHNR and FQNEAQ (reference sequence). The CDR3 DNA sequence: TGTGCCAGCAGCTTAAGCTCCCTCGGCGGTCGGAGCTTT. Its translation: CASSLSSLGGRSF.

For this clone: At the DNA level, this CDR3 is encoded by other sequences in the same sample as well. V gene TRBV9 combines with J gene TRBJ2-7, with unresolved D. Germline CDR1 and CDR2: SGDLS and YYNGEE. V lost 0 bases and J lost 0, with 7 bases in between. CDR3 size: 14 residues. This CDR3 reads CASSVGISSYEQYF. Written as DNA, the CDR3 is TGTGCCAGCAGCGTAGGCATAAGCTCCTACGAGCAGTACTTC.

The genes are TRBV5-8 and TRBJ2-5, with D perhaps given as TRBD1 or TRBD2 (5 bases each). This CDR3 is built from 16 residues. The germline CDR1 and CDR2 sequences are SGHTS and YDEGEE. V gave up 6 bases and J gave up 5 bases, with 23 bases separating them. The CDR3 sequence is CASTLGTGRVVETQYF. The CDR3 region has the DNA TGTGCCAGCACCCTGGGTACGGGGCGAGTAGTTGAGACCCAGTACTTC.

Regarding this clone: This sample includes further DNA sequences coding for the same CDR3. V is TRBV11-2 and J is TRBJ2-7, with TRBD2 identical over 7 bases. Germline V lookup: CDR1 SGHAT, CDR2 FQNNGV. This CDR3 region has 15 residues. Germline trimming cut 1 base from V and 1 base from J; bases unmatched to any gene: 4. CDR3 amino acids: CASSLGAGVSYEQYF. CDR3 nucleotides: TGTGCCAGCAGCTTAGGTGCGGGAGTTTCCTACGAGCAGTACTTC.

The chain combines TRBV9 with TRBJ2-4, with 11 bases lining up with TRBD1. Germline V gene lookup returns CDR1 SGDLS and CDR2 YYNGEE. This CDR3 is built from 21 residues. After removal of 0 bases from V and 2 bases from J, the junction contained 16 bases not matched to a gene. Written as DNA, the CDR3 is TGTGCCAGCAGCGTAGAATCCTTGGGACAGGGGGTCCCTCGGTCCAAAAACATTCAGTACTTC. This encodes CASSVESLGQGVPRSKNIQYF.